This T cell receptor beta chain emerged from a study of T cell responses to AZD1222 COVID-19 vaccine. Study at large: Samples with a second dose at about 4 or about 12 weeks were pooled together. General study findings and limits: At baseline, seropositivity was found in only a handful of AZD1222 recipients.

TCRdb's table, derived via immunoSEQ multiplex PCR, lists solely in-frame clones and lacks some. The table includes approximately 180,000 clones, approximately 91% detected once. As regards this clone: What it binds is unknown.

The V gene's germline CDR1 is SGHRS and CDR2 YFSETQ. Trimming cost V 2 bases and J 6 bases; bases outside gene matches: 17. The CDR3 length is 18 residues. The sequencing here drew on peripheral blood, taken on day 0 of AZD1222 vaccination. The V and J genes are TRBV5-1 and TRBJ2-3, with 8 positions matching TRBD1. This clonotype was obtained from an adult in good health. The DNA for the CDR3 is TGCGCCAGCAGCTTAGAAGCCGGGACAGGCTCGACATATGATACGCAGTATTTT. It specifies CASSLEAGTGSTYDTQYF.